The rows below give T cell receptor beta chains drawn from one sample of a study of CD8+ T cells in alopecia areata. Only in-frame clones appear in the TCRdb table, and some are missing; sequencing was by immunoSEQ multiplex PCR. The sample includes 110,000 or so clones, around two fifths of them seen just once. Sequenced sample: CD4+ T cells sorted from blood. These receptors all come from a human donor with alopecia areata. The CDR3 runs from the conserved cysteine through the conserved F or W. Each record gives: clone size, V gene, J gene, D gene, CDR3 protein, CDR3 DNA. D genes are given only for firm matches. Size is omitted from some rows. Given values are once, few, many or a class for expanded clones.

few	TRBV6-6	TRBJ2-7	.	CASILQPSSYEQYF	TGTGCCAGCATTCTGCAGCCCAGCTCCTACGAGCAGTACTTC
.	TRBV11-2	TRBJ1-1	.	CASSHFEGTEAFF	TGTGCCAGCAGCCACTTCGAAGGCACTGAAGCTTTCTTT
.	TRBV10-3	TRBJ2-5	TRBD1	CAIRGTEAPQTQYF	TGTGCCATCAGAGGGACAGAGGCGCCCCAGACCCAGTACTTC
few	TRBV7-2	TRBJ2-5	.	CASSLGRDETQYF	TGTGCCAGCAGTCTGGGGCGGGACGAGACCCAGTACTTC
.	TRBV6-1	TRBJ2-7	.	CASRPPSSYEQYF	TGTGCCAGCCGTCCCCCTTCCTCCTACGAGCAGTACTTC
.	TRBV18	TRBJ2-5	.	CASSDRVSETQYF	TGTGCCAGCTCCGATAGGGTCTCGGAGACCCAGTACTTC
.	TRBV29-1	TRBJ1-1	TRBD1	CSVTQGGNTEAFF	TGCAGCGTTACGCAGGGGGGGAACACTGAAGCTTTCTTT
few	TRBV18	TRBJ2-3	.	CASSPDRGRTDTQYF	TGTGCCAGCTCACCTGACCGGGGTCGCACAGATACGCAGTATTTT
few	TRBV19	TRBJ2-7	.	CASSIAGQQTREQYF	TGTGCCAGTAGTATAGCGGGCCAGCAAACTCGCGAGCAGTACTTC
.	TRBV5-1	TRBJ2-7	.	CASSLALAGSYEQYF	TGCGCCAGCAGCTTGGCCCTCGCTGGGTCCTACGAGCAGTACTTC
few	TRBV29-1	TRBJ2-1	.	CSVEVSGNEQFF	TGCAGCGTTGAAGTCAGCGGGAATGAGCAGTTCTTC
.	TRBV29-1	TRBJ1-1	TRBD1	CSVTRTGTEAFF	TGCAGCGTCACGAGGACAGGTACTGAAGCTTTCTTT
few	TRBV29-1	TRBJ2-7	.	CSVSLGEQYF	TGCAGCGTCTCCTTGGGCGAGCAGTACTTC
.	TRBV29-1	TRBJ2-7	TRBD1	CSVRGQGSSYEQYF	TGCAGCGTTCGGGGACAGGGGAGCTCCTACGAGCAGTACTTC
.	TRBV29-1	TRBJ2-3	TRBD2	CSVAPSGGFTDTQYF	TGCAGCGTTGCCCCTAGCGGGGGGTTCACAGATACGCAGTATTTT
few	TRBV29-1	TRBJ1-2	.	CSVVYVGTPGGYTF	TGCAGCGTTGTTTATGTCGGGACCCCTGGAGGCTACACCTTC
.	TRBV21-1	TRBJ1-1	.	CASSKGAAMNTEAFF	TGTGCCAGCAGCAAAGGGGCAGCCATGAACACTGAAGCTTTCTTT
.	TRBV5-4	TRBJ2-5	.	CASSLRNRVRETQYF	TGTGCCAGCAGCTTGCGTAACAGGGTTCGGGAGACCCAGTACTTC
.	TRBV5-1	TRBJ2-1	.	CASSLVTGQYNEQFF	TGCGCCAGCAGCTTGGTTACTGGACAGTACAATGAGCAGTTCTTC
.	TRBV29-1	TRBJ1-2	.	CSVEQGASYGYTF	TGCAGCGTTGAACAGGGCGCGAGCTATGGCTACACCTTC
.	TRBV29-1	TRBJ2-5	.	CSVGTRFGETQYF	TGCAGCGTTGGGACCAGGTTTGGAGAGACCCAGTACTTC
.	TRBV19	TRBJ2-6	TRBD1	CASRTGTGDPGANVLTF	TGTGCCAGTAGGACCGGGACAGGGGATCCCGGGGCCAACGTCCTGACTTTC
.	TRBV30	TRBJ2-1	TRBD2	CAWSSTSGALNEQFF	TGTGCCTGGAGCTCGACTAGCGGGGCTCTCAATGAGCAGTTCTTC
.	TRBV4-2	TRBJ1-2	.	CASSQVKVQGGYGYTF	TGTGCCAGCAGCCAAGTAAAGGTCCAGGGTGGCTATGGCTACACCTTC
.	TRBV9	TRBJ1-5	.	CASSVNPDSYQPQHF	TGTGCCAGCAGCGTAAACCCAGACAGCTATCAGCCCCAGCATTTT
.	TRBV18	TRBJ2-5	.	CASSLQETQYF	TGTGCCAGCTCACTTCAAGAGACCCAGTACTTC
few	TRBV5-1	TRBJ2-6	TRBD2	CASSLALAGVPGANVLTF	TGCGCCAGCAGCTTGGCCCTAGCGGGAGTACCTGGGGCCAACGTCCTGACTTTC
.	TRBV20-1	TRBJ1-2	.	CSVQGRAGYTF	TGCAGTGTCCAGGGCCGGGCTGGCTACACCTTC
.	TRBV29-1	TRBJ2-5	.	CSTTGVGETQYF	TGCAGCACTACAGGCGTCGGGGAGACCCAGTACTTC
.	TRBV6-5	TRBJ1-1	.	CASSTGTEAFF	TGTGCCAGCAGTACAGGGACTGAAGCTTTCTTT
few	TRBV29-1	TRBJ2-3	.	CSVEIGGTDTQYF	TGCAGCGTTGAGATAGGGGGAACAGATACGCAGTATTTT
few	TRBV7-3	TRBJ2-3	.	CASSPAYSTDTQYF	TGTGCCAGCAGCCCAGCATATAGCACAGATACGCAGTATTTT
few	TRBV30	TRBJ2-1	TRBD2	CAWSVASGFYNEQFF	TGTGCCTGGAGTGTGGCTAGCGGGTTTTACAATGAGCAGTTCTTC
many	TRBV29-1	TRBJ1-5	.	CSVADGVLGNQPQHF	TGCAGCGTCGCAGACGGGGTCTTAGGCAATCAGCCCCAGCATTTT
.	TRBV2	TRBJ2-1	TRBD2	CASRGLAGVKNNEQFF	TGTGCCAGCAGAGGACTAGCGGGAGTAAAAAACAATGAGCAGTTCTTC
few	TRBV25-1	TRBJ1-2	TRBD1	CASSPLTTGTGLVYTF	TGTGCCAGCAGTCCTCTCACCACCGGGACAGGACTCGTCTACACCTTC
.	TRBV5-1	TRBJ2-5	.	CASSSVRQSQETQYF	TGCGCCAGCAGCAGCGTAAGACAGAGCCAAGAGACCCAGTACTTC
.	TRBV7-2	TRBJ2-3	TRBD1	CASSTRTGDGTDTQYF	TGTGCCAGCAGCACCAGGACAGGTGACGGCACAGATACGCAGTATTTT
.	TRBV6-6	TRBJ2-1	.	CASSYETRHEQFF	TGTGCCAGCAGTTACGAGACTAGACATGAGCAGTTCTTC
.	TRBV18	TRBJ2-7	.	CASWGGINEQYF	TGTGCCAGCTGGGGAGGTATCAACGAGCAGTACTTC
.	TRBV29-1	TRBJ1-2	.	CSGGRPEDYGYTF	TGCAGCGGTGGACGGCCGGAGGACTATGGCTACACCTTC
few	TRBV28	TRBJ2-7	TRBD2	CASSLPSGSFNEQYF	TGTGCCAGCAGTTTACCTAGCGGGAGCTTCAACGAGCAGTACTTC
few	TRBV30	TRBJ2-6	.	CAWSVAQRGVLTF	TGTGCCTGGAGTGTAGCGCAGCGAGGGGTCCTGACTTTC